These T cell receptor beta chains were read from a single sample in a study of human T cells and chemical hapten exposure. TCRdb recomputed calls from the RACE reads with MiXCR, one row per CDR3 protein. The table shows 35,000 to 45,000 distinct CDR3 sequences, with about an eighth occurring only once. The source was whole blood, collected in connection with sensitization to the hapten diphenylcyclopropenone (DPC). All receptors come from a middle-aged woman with alopecia areata. Some clones in this sample may be carry-over from other donors' samples. The CDR3 runs from the conserved cysteine through the conserved F or W. The order of the fields is D gene, V gene, clone size, J gene, CDR3 protein, CDR3 DNA. A D gene is named only where the DNA matches it firmly. Clone size is not always given. Where it is, it says once, few, many or a class for expanded clones.

>-|TRBV6-5|many|TRBJ2-1
CASREDRRYNEQFF
TGTGCCAGCCGGGAGGACAGGAGGTACAATGAGCAGTTCTTC
>TRBD1|TRBV4-2|few|TRBJ1-6
CASSQDRQGAHSPLHF
TGTGCCAGCAGCCAAGATCGGCAGGGGGCTCATTCACCCCTCCACTTT
>-|TRBV28|-|TRBJ2-5
CASNKRVAETQYF
TGTGCCAGCAACAAAAGGGTCGCAGAGACCCAGTACTTC
>-|TRBV7-9|few|TRBJ1-2
CASGGQETYGYTF
TGTGCAAGCGGGGGCCAAGAAACCTATGGCTACACCTTC
>TRBD1|TRBV28|-|TRBJ1-1
CASSLRTGSITEAFF
TGTGCCAGCAGTTTACGGACAGGGTCTATCACTGAAGCTTTCTTT
>TRBD1|TRBV3-1|many|TRBJ1-1
CASSKGQGAYTEAFF
TGTGCCAGCAGCAAGGGACAGGGGGCGTACACTGAAGCTTTCTTT
>TRBD1|TRBV29-1|few|TRBJ2-5
CSARPPGQGGETQYF
TGCAGCGCCCGTCCCCCGGGACAGGGTGGAGAGACCCAGTACTTC
>TRBD1|TRBV5-4|many|TRBJ1-2
CASSSYGTAILNYGYTF
TGTGCCAGCAGCTCCTACGGGACAGCCATTCTTAACTATGGCTACACCTTC
>-|TRBV7-2|-|TRBJ2-2
CASSRQGIGELFF
TGTGCCAGCAGCCGGCAGGGGATCGGGGAGCTGTTTTTT
>-|TRBV27|many|TRBJ1-6
CASSAGGNNSPLHF
TGTGCCAGCAGTGCGGGAGGGAATAATTCACCCCTCCACTTT
>-|TRBV9|few|TRBJ2-2
CASRPDIANTGELFF
TGTGCCAGCAGGCCGGACATCGCGAACACCGGGGAGCTGTTTTTT
>-|TRBV2|-|TRBJ1-5
CASSPSHRGNQPQHF
TGTGCCAGCAGTCCATCCCACCGGGGCAATCAGCCCCAGCATTTT
>-|TRBV12-3/TRBV12-4|few|TRBJ2-2
CASTPARDVGGELFF
TGTGCCAGCACCCCGGCCCGGGACGTGGGCGGGGAGCTGTTTTTT
>-|TRBV5-1|few|TRBJ2-2
CASSLAHGELFF
TGCGCCAGCAGCTTGGCCCACGGGGAGCTGTTTTTT
>-|TRBV18|-|TRBJ2-7
CASSPWPVSEQYF
TGTGCCAGCTCCCCATGGCCCGTCTCAGAGCAGTACTTC
>-|TRBV6-6|few|TRBJ1-2
CASSLTQRGYTF
TGTGCCAGCAGCCTGACCCAAAGAGGCTACACCTTC
>-|TRBV15|many|TRBJ1-2
CATSSNRPNYGYTF
TGTGCCACCTCTTCGAACAGGCCGAACTATGGCTACACCTTC
>-|TRBV18|many|TRBJ1-2
CASSPELQQGLYGYTF
TGTGCCAGCTCACCGGAACTTCAACAGGGATTATATGGCTACACCTTC
>-|TRBV5-1|-|TRBJ1-1
CASSPESDSLNTEAFF
TGCGCCAGCAGCCCGGAGTCCGACAGCCTGAACACTGAAGCTTTCTTT
>TRBD1|TRBV10-3|-|TRBJ1-1
CATFSGGRVDTEAFF
TGTGCCACCTTTTCAGGGGGCCGGGTGGACACTGAAGCTTTCTTT
>-|TRBV29-1|few|TRBJ2-7
CSVEVGPLNYEQYF
TGCAGCGTTGAAGTCGGGCCTCTCAACTACGAGCAGTACTTC
>-|TRBV11-2|few|TRBJ1-1
CASSLEAGYFAEAFF
TGTGCCAGCAGCTTAGAGGCAGGTTACTTCGCTGAAGCTTTCTTT
>-|TRBV29-1|few|TRBJ2-1
CSPFRGEQFF
TGCAGCCCCTTTAGGGGTGAGCAGTTCTTC
>TRBD1|TRBV2|few|TRBJ1-2
CASRRDSLGYTF
TGTGCCAGCAGAAGGGACAGTCTGGGCTACACCTTC
>-|TRBV4-3|many|TRBJ1-2
CASSQEATANYGYTF
TGCGCCAGCAGCCAAGAGGCGACCGCTAACTATGGCTACACCTTC
>-|TRBV7-3|few|TRBJ2-2
CASSLASNTGELFF
TGTGCCAGCAGCTTAGCTAGCAACACCGGGGAGCTGTTTTTT
>-|TRBV28|-|TRBJ1-1
CASSLSRQTAEAFF
TGTGCCAGCAGTTTATCCCGCCAGACCGCTGAAGCTTTCTTT
>-|TRBV28|few|TRBJ2-7
CASLGSSYEQYF
TGTGCCAGCTTGGGCAGCTCCTACGAGCAGTACTTC
>-|TRBV20-1|many|TRBJ2-3
CSIGGHSTDTQYF
TGCAGCATCGGGGGGCATAGCACAGATACGCAGTATTTT
>TRBD1|TRBV7-8|few|TRBJ2-7
CASSPRQGFGSYEQYF
TGTGCCAGCAGCCCACGACAGGGGTTCGGATCCTACGAGCAGTACTTC
>TRBD2|TRBV7-2|many|TRBJ2-5
CASSFTSGGRETQYF
TGTGCCAGCAGCTTCACTAGCGGGGGGCGAGAGACCCAGTACTTC
>TRBD2|TRBV7-7|-|TRBJ2-1
CASSPRGLAGVNNEQFF
TGTGCTAGCAGCCCACGAGGACTAGCGGGAGTTAACAATGAGCAGTTCTTC
>-|TRBV24-1|few|TRBJ1-2
CATSALNYGYTF
TGTGCCACCAGTGCCCTAAACTATGGCTACACCTTC
>TRBD2|TRBV6-5|many|TRBJ2-5
CASSNRRLRGEQETQYF
TGTGCCAGCAGTAATCGTCGTCTGCGGGGGGAACAAGAGACCCAGTACTTC
>-|TRBV24-1|-|TRBJ1-5
CATGQSPNQPQHF
TGTGCCACCGGGCAGTCCCCCAATCAGCCCCAGCATTTT
>-|TRBV7-2|-|TRBJ1-5
CASSSGPQTSNQPQHF
TGTGCCAGCAGCTCTGGACCGCAGACAAGCAATCAGCCCCAGCATTTT
>-|TRBV10-3|many|TRBJ1-5
CAISGAVGNQPQHF
TGTGCCATCAGTGGTGCAGTAGGCAATCAGCCCCAGCATTTT
>TRBD2|TRBV29-1|many|TRBJ2-5
CSGQRGVVETQYF
TGCAGCGGACAGCGGGGGGTCGTAGAGACCCAGTACTTC
>TRBD1|TRBV6-2/TRBV6-3|-|TRBJ2-7
CASTQTGATSYEQYF
TGTGCCAGCACTCAAACAGGGGCCACATCCTACGAGCAGTACTTC
>-|TRBV20-1|few|TRBJ2-5
CSASPTPGVETQYF
TGCAGTGCTAGTCCCACCCCGGGAGTAGAGACCCAGTACTTC
>TRBD1|TRBV27|-|TRBJ1-5
CASSRITGGITQPQHF
TGTGCCAGCAGTCGTATCACAGGGGGCATTACTCAGCCCCAGCATTTT
>-|TRBV5-1|-|TRBJ2-7
CASSPEGLREQYF
TGCGCCAGCAGCCCCGAGGGGCTGAGGGAGCAGTACTTC
>TRBD2|TRBV10-3|many|TRBJ2-5
CAISEPSGTSDQETQYF
TGTGCCATCAGTGAGCCTTCCGGGACTAGCGACCAAGAGACCCAGTACTTC
>-|TRBV7-2|many|TRBJ2-2
CASSFESRSAGELFF
TGTGCCAGCAGCTTCGAGTCCAGGAGCGCCGGGGAGCTGTTTTTT
>TRBD1|TRBV7-6|few|TRBJ1-1
CASSLGWTGAEAFF
TGTGCCAGCAGCTTAGGTTGGACAGGGGCTGAAGCTTTCTTT
>TRBD2|TRBV28|-|TRBJ2-1
CASIGTSLRNEQFF
TGTGCCAGCATCGGGACTAGCTTGCGTAATGAGCAGTTCTTC